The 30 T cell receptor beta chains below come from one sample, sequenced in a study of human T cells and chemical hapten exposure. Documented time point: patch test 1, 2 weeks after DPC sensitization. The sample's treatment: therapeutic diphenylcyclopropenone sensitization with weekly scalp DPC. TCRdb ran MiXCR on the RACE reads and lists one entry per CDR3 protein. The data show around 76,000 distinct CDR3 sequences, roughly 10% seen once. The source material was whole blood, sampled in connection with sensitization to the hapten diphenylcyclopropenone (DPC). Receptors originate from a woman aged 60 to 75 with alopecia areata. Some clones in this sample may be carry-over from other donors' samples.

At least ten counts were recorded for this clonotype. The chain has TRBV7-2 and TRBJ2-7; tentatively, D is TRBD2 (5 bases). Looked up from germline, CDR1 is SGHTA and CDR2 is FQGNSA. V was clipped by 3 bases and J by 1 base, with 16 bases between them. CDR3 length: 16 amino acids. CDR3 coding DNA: TGTGCCAGCAGCTTGGGGAGCCAGATTCAATCCTACGAGCAGTACTTC. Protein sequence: CASSLGSQIQSYEQYF.

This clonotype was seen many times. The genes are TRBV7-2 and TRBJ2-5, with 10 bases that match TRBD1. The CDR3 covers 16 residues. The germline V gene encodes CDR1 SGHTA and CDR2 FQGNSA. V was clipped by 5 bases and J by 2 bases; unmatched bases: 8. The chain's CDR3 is CASSRAGQGLQETQYF. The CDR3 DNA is TGTGCCAGCAGCCGAGCGGGACAGGGGCTGCAAGAGACCCAGTACTTC.

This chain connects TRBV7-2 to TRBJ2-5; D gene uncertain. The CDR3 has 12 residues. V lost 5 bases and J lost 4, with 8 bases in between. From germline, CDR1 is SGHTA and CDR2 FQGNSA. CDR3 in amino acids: CASSRSAETQYF. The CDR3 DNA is TGTGCCAGCAGCCGGAGCGCAGAGACCCAGTACTTC. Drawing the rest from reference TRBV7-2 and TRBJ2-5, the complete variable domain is GAGVSQSPSNKVTEKGKDVELRCDPISGHTALYWYRQSLGQGLEFLIYFQGNSAPDKSGLPSDRFSAERTGGSVSTLTIQRTQQEDSAVYLCASSRSAETQYFGPGTRLLVL.

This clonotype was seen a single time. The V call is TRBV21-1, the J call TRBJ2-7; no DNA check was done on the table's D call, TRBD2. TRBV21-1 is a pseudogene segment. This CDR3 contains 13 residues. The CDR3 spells CASSKKAAYEQYF. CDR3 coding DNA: TGTGCCAGCAGCAAAAAAGCCGCTTACGAGCAGTACTTC.

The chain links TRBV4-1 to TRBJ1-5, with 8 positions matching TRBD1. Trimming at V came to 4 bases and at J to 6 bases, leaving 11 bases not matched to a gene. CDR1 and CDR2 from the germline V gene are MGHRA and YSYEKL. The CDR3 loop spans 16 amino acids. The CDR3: CASSRSFQGAGQPQHF. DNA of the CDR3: TGCGCCAGCAGCCGGTCCTTCCAGGGGGCAGGTCAGCCCCAGCATTTT.

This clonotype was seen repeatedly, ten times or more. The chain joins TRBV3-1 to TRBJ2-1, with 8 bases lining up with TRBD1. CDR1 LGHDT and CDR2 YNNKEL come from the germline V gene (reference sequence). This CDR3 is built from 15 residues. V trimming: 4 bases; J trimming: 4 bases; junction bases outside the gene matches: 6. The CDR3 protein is CASSPRQGSYNEQFF. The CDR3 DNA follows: TGTGCCAGCAGCCCCAGACAGGGGAGTTACAATGAGCAGTTCTTC.

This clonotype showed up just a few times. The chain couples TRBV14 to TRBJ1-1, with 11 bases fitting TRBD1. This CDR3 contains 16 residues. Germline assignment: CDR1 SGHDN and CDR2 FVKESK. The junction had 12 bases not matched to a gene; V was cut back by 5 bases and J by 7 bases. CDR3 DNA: TGTGCCAGCAGCAATCGTCGGACAGGGGGCGAACTTGAAGCTTTCTTT. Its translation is CASSNRRTGGELEAFF. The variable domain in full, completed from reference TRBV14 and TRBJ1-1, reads EAGVTQFPSHSVIEKGQTVTLRCDPISGHDNLYWYRRVMGKEIKFLLHFVKESKQDESGMPNNRFLAERTGGTYSTLKVQPAELEDSGVYFCASSNRRTGGELEAFFGQGTRLTVV.

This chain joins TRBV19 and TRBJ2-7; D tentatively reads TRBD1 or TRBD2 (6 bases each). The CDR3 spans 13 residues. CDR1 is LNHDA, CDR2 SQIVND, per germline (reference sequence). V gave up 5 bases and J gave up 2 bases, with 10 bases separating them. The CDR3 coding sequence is TGTGCCAGTAGTGAGGGGGAGGCCTACGAGCAGTACTTC. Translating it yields CASSEGEAYEQYF.

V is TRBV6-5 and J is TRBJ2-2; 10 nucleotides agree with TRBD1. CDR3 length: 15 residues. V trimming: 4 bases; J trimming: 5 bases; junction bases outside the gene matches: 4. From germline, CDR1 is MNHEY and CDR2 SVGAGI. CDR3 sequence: CASSSGQGWTGELFF. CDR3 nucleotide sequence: TGTGCCAGCAGTTCGGGACAGGGGTGGACCGGGGAGCTGTTTTTT.

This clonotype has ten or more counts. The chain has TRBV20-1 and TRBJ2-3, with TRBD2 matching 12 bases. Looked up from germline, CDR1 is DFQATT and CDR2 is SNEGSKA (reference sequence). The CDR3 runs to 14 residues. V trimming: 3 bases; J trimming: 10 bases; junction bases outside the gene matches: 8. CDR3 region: CSASTELAGGAQYF. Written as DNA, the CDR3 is TGCAGTGCTAGTACGGAACTAGCGGGGGGAGCGCAGTATTTT.

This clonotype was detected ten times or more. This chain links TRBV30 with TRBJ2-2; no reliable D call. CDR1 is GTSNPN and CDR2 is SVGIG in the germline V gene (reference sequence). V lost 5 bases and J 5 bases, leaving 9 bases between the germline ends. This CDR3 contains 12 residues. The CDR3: CAWYTRTGELFF. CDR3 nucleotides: TGTGCCTGGTATACAAGGACCGGGGAGCTGTTTTTT.

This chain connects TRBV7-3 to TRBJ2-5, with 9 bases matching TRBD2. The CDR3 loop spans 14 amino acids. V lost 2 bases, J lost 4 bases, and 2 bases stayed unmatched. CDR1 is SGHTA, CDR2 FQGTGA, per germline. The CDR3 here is CASSLSAGGETQYF. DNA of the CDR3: TGTGCCAGCAGCTTATCAGCGGGGGGAGAGACCCAGTACTTC.

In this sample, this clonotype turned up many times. CDR3 sequence (DNA): TGTGCCACCAGTGACTACCTTAATGAGCAGTTCTTC. Amino acid sequence: CATSDYLNEQFF. This sequence joins TRBV24-1 and TRBJ2-1; no reliable D call. In germline, CDR1 is KGHDR, CDR2 SFDVKD. V was cut by 4 bases and J by 7 bases, with 7 bases left in between. This CDR3 is 12 amino acids long.

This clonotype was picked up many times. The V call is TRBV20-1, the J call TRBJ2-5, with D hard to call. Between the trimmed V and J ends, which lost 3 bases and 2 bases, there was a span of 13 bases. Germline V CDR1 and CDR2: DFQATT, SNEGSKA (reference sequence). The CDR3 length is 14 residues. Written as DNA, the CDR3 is TGCAGTGCTAGTAATACGGCTTCACAAGAGACCCAGTACTTC. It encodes CSASNTASQETQYF.

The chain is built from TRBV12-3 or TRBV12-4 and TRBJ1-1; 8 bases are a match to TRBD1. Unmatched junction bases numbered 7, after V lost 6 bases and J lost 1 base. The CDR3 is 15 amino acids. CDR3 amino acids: CASRMTGDKNTEAFF. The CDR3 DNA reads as TGTGCCAGCAGAATGACAGGGGATAAGAACACTGAAGCTTTCTTT.

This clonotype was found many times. As DNA, the CDR3 is TGTGCCAGCAGCAGGGGTGGAGTGAACACTGAAGCTTTCTTT. Its protein product is CASSRGGVNTEAFF. The chain employs TRBV9 and TRBJ1-1; TRBD1 might be the D (5 bases). Trimming stripped 4 bases from V and 0 bases from J, with 10 bases between. Germline CDR1 reads SGDLS; CDR2 reads YYNGEE. CDR3 size: 14 residues. Full variable domain (remainder filled in from reference TRBV9 and TRBJ1-1): DSGVTQTPKHLITATGQRVTLRCSPRSGDLSVYWYQQSLDQGLQFLIQYYNGEERAKGNILERFSAQQFPDLHSELNLSSLELGDSALYFCASSRGGVNTEAFFGQGTRLTVV.

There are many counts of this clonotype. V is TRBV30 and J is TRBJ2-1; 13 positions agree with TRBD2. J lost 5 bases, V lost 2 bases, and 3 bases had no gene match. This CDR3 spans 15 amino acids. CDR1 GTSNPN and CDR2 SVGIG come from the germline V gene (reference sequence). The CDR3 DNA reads TGTGCCTGGAGTCCGGGACTAGCGGGGAACAATGAGCAGTTCTTC. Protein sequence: CAWSPGLAGNNEQFF.

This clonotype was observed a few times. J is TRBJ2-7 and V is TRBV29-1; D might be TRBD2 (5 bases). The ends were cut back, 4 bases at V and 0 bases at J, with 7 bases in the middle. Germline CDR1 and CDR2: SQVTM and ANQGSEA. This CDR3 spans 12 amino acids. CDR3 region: CSVVGSSYEQYF. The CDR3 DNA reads TGCAGCGTTGTGGGGAGCTCCTACGAGCAGTACTTC.

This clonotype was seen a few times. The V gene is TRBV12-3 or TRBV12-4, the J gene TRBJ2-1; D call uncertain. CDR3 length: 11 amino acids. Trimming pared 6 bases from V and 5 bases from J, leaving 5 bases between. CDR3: CASSRNNEQFF. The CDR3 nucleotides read TGTGCCAGCAGCCGGAACAATGAGCAGTTCTTC.

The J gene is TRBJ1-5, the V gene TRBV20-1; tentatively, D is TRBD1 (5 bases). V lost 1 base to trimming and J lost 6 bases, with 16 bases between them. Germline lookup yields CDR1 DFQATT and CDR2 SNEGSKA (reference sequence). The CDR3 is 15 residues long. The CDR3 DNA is TGCAGTGCTAGAGTTCTAGGGGCAGCGGGTCAGCCCCAGCATTTT. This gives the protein CSARVLGAAGQPQHF.

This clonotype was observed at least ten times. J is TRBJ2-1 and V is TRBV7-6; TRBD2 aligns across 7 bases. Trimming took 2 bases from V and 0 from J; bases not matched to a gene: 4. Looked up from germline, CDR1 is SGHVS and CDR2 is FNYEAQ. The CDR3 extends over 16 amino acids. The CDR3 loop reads CASSLTGGGSYNEQFF. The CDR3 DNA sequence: TGTGCCAGCAGCTTAACCGGCGGGGGCTCCTACAATGAGCAGTTCTTC.

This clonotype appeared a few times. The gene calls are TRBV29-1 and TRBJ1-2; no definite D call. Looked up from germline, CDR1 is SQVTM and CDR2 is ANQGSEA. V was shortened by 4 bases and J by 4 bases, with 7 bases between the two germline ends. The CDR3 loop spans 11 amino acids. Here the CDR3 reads CSVGSPYGYTF. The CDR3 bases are TGCAGCGTTGGCAGTCCCTATGGCTACACCTTC. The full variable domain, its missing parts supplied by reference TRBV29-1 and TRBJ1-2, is SAVISQKPSRDICQRGTSLTIQCQVDSQVTMMFWYRQQPGQSLTLIATANQGSEATYESGFVIDKFPISRPNLTFSTLTVSNMSPEDSSIYLCSVGSPYGYTFGSGTRLTVV.

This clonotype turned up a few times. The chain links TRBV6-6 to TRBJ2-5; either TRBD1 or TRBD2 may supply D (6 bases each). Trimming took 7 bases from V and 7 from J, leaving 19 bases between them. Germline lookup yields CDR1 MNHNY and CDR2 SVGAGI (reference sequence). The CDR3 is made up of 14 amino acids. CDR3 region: CASTSRGAGGTQYF. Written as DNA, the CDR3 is TGTGCCAGCACAAGTAGGGGGGCAGGTGGGACCCAGTACTTC.

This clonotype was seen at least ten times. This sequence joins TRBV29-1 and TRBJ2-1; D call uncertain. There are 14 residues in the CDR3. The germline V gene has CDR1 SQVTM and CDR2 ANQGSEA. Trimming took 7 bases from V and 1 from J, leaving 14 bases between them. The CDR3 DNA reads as TGCAGCGCGGGTCGCCAAGTTTCCTACAATGAGCAGTTCTTC. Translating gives CSAGRQVSYNEQFF.

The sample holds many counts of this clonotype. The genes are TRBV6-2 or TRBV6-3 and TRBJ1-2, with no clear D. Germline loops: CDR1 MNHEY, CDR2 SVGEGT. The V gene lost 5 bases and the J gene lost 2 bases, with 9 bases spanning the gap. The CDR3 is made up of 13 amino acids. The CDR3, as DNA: TGTGCCAGCAGTACCAGACGGAACTATGGCTACACCTTC. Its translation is CASSTRRNYGYTF.

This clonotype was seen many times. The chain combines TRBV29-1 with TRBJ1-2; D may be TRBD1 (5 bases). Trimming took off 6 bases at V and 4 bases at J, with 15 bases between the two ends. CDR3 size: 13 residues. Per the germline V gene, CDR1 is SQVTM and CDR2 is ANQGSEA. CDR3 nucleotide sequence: TGCAGCGTGTTCCTAGGGGAAACCTATGGCTACACCTTC. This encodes CSVFLGETYGYTF. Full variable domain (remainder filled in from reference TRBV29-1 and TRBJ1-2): SAVISQKPSRDICQRGTSLTIQCQVDSQVTMMFWYRQQPGQSLTLIATANQGSEATYESGFVIDKFPISRPNLTFSTLTVSNMSPEDSSIYLCSVFLGETYGYTFGSGTRLTVV.

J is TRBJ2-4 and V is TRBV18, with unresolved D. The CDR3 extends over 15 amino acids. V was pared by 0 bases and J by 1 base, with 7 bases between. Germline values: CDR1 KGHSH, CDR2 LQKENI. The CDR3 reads CASSPPSGAKNIQYF. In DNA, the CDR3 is TGTGCCAGCTCACCACCCTCCGGGGCCAAAAACATTCAGTACTTC.

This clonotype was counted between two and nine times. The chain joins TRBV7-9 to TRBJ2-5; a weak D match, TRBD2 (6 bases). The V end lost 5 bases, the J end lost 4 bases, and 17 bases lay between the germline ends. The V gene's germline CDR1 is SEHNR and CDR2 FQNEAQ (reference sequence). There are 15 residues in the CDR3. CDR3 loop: CASSPWLANPETQYF. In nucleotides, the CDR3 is TGTGCCAGCAGCCCGTGGCTAGCGAATCCAGAGACCCAGTACTTC. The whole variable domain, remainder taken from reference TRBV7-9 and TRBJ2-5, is DTGVSQNPRHKITKRGQNVTFRCDPISEHNRLYWYRQTLGQGPEFLTYFQNEAQLEKSRLLSDRFSAERPKGSFSTLEIQRTEQGDSAMYLCASSPWLANPETQYFGPGTRLLVL.

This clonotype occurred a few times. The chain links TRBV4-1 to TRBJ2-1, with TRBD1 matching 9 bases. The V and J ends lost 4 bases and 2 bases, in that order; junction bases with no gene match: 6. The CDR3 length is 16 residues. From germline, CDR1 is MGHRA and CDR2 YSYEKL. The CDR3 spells CASSRLDRGTYNEQFF. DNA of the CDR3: TGCGCCAGCAGCCGACTGGACAGGGGTACCTACAATGAGCAGTTCTTC.

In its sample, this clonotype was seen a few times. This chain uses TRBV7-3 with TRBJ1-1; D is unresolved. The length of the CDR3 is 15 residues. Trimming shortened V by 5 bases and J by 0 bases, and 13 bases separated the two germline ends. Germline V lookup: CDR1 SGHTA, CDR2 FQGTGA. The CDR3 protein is CASSTHPALNTEAFF. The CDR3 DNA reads TGTGCCAGCAGCACCCACCCCGCCTTGAACACTGAAGCTTTCTTT.